Each of the 22 T cell receptor beta chains below was sequenced from the same sample in a study of T cell changes during pregnancy in multiple sclerosis. Assay used: immunoSEQ multiplex PCR; TCRdb lists only in-frame clones, some missing. The data contain 38,000 or so clones, around 94% of them singletons. This specimen consisted of peripheral blood, obtained before pregnancy. These receptors all stem from a female donor with multiple sclerosis, enrolled in a pregnancy study.

The chain links TRBV5-5 to TRBJ2-1; 7 bases are shared with TRBD2. Germline V gene lookup returns CDR1 SGHKS and CDR2 YYEKEE (reference sequence). The CDR3 totals 12 residues. Trimming cost V 4 bases and J 6 bases; bases outside gene matches: 1. The CDR3 DNA follows: TGTGCCAGCAGCCCGGGAGGCAATGAGCAGTTCTTC. Its translation is CASSPGGNEQFF.

The chain has TRBV5-1 and TRBJ2-7, with 8 bases that match TRBD2. V lost 3 bases and J lost 2; bases outside the gene matches: 7. CDR1 is SGHRS and CDR2 is YFSETQ in the germline V gene. The CDR3 length is 15 residues. CDR3 in amino acids: CASSYSGVLTYEQYF. The CDR3 DNA is TGCGCCAGCAGCTATAGCGGGGTTCTCACCTACGAGCAGTACTTC. Using reference TRBV5-1 and TRBJ2-7 for the parts outside the CDR3, the full variable domain is KAGVTQTPRYLIKTRGQQVTLSCSPISGHRSVSWYQQTPGQGLQFLFEYFSETQRNKGNFPGRFSGRQFSNSRSEMNVSTLELGDSALYLCASSYSGVLTYEQYFGPGTRLTVT.

This chain uses TRBV28 with TRBJ2-3; the match to TRBD2 covers 14 bases. With 6 bases clipped from V and 2 bases from J, the junction kept 4 bases outside the gene matches. The CDR3 runs 16 residues. CDR1 and CDR2 (germline): MDHEN, SYDVKM. The CDR3, as DNA: TGTGCCAGCAGGGGGACTAGCGGGAGCGTCACAGATACGCAGTATTTT. It codes for CASRGTSGSVTDTQYF.

The chain carries TRBV7-9 and TRBJ1-3, with D uncertain. Deletions cut 3 bases from V and 3 bases from J, with 15 bases between. The CDR3 sequence is 16 residues long. Germline CDR1 reads SEHNR; CDR2 reads FQNEAQ (reference sequence). The CDR3 is CASSFSDFRFGNTIYF. The CDR3 region has the DNA TGTGCCAGCAGCTTCTCAGACTTTAGGTTTGGAAACACCATATATTTT.

This clone showed up just once. The chain joins TRBV7-9 to TRBJ2-5, with TRBD1 as a possible D gene (6 bases). CDR3 length equals 14 residues. Germline V lookup: CDR1 SEHNR, CDR2 FQNEAQ (reference sequence). V was shortened by 5 bases and J by 2 bases, with 12 bases between the two germline ends. The CDR3 coding sequence is TGTGCCAGCAGCCAGGACAGACAACAAGAGACCCAGTACTTC. This codes for CASSQDRQQETQYF.

In this sample, this clone turned up once. The V gene is TRBV9, the J gene TRBJ1-5, with D possibly being TRBD1 (6 bases). Germline values: CDR1 SGDLS, CDR2 YYNGEE. Trimming stripped 4 bases from V and 4 bases from J, with 9 bases between. The CDR3 runs 13 residues. The CDR3 is CASSYRGNQPQHF. In DNA form, the CDR3 reads TGTGCCAGCAGCTATAGGGGGAATCAGCCCCAGCATTTT.

This rearrangement joins TRBV18 to TRBJ2-1; 10 bases align to TRBD1. Germline CDR1 is KGHSH and CDR2 is LQKENI. Trimming at V came to 1 base and at J to 7 bases, leaving 10 bases not matched to a gene. There are 17 residues in the CDR3. This chain's CDR3 is CASSPQESTGGINEQFF. The CDR3, as DNA: TGTGCCAGCTCACCACAAGAATCGACAGGGGGCATAAATGAGCAGTTCTTC.

The chain is built from TRBV27 and TRBJ1-1; 11 bases match TRBD1. The CDR3 length is 15 residues. The germline gives CDR1 MNHEY, CDR2 SMNVEV (reference sequence). Trimming took 4 bases from V and 6 from J; bases not matched to a gene: 7. The CDR3 reads CASSSGTGGGSEAFF. The CDR3 nucleotides read TGTGCCAGCAGTTCCGGGACAGGGGGAGGGTCTGAAGCTTTCTTT.

This clone was counted once. The chain employs TRBV5-6 and TRBJ2-3; 7 nucleotides align to TRBD1. CDR3 length: 13 amino acids. Looked up from germline, CDR1 is SGHDT and CDR2 is YYEEEE. With V trimmed by 7 bases and J by 4 bases, 6 bases remained unmatched. Written as DNA, the CDR3 is TGTGCCAGCGCACAGGGGCACGCAGATACGCAGTATTTT. Protein: CASAQGHADTQYF. Full variable domain (outside the CDR3, taken from reference TRBV5-6 and TRBJ2-3): DAGVTQSPTHLIKTRGQQVTLRCSPKSGHDTVSWYQQALGQGPQFIFQYYEEEERQRGNFPDRFSGHQFPNYSSELNVNALLLGDSALYLCASAQGHADTQYFGPGTRLTVL.

The chain joins TRBV9 to TRBJ2-2; tentative D call: TRBD2 (5 bases). V lost 1 base and J 6 bases, leaving 10 bases between the germline ends. The CDR3 loop spans 14 amino acids. Per the germline V gene, CDR1 is SGDLS and CDR2 is YYNGEE. For the CDR3, the DNA is TGTGCCAGCAGCGTACTAGACGGGGCCGGGGAGCTGTTTTTT. The encoded protein is CASSVLDGAGELFF.

This chain joins TRBV7-2 and TRBJ2-7; 8 positions match TRBD2. The CDR3 has 14 residues. V shed 0 bases and J 3 bases; nucleotides not matched to a gene: 1. Germline V gene sequence: CDR1 SGHTA, CDR2 FQGNSA. The CDR3 loop is CASSLAGLVYEQYF. The DNA for the CDR3 is TGTGCCAGCAGCTTAGCGGGACTAGTCTACGAGCAGTACTTC.

The chain uses TRBV27 and TRBJ2-1; 7 positions match TRBD2. The germline CDR1 and CDR2 sequences are MNHEY and SMNVEV (reference sequence). With V trimmed by 0 bases and J by 6 bases, 8 bases remained unmatched. The CDR3 extends over 16 amino acids. CDR3 bases: TGTGCCAGCAGTTTATCCCCGGGACTATTAACCAATGAGCAGTTCTTC. Residues: CASSLSPGLLTNEQFF.

The rearrangement links TRBV7-9 to TRBJ2-2, with TRBD2 matching 10 bases. V lost 2 bases, J lost 0 bases, and 6 bases stayed unmatched. CDR1 is SEHNR, CDR2 FQNEAQ, per germline (reference sequence). There are 18 residues in the CDR3. CDR3: CASSLPGLAPTNTGELFF. The DNA of the CDR3 is TGTGCCAGCAGCTTACCGGGACTAGCGCCGACGAACACCGGGGAGCTGTTTTTT.

The chain recombines TRBV10-3 with TRBJ1-2, with 7 bases lining up with TRBD1. The CDR3 sequence is 16 residues long. Germline V gene data show CDR1 as ENHRY and CDR2 as SYGVKD. Germline trimming cut 2 bases from V and 2 bases from J; bases unmatched to any gene: 8. The CDR3 spells CAISELDRAVNYGYTF. The DNA of the CDR3 is TGTGCCATCAGTGAGCTCGACAGGGCTGTGAACTATGGCTACACCTTC.

The chain couples TRBV2 to TRBJ2-7; 10 bases line up with TRBD2. The CDR3 extends over 15 amino acids. Trimming cost V 3 bases and J 3 bases; bases outside gene matches: 5. The germline V gene encodes CDR1 SNHLY and CDR2 FYNNEI. The CDR3 region is CASSDGLAAYYEQYF. CDR3 DNA: TGTGCCAGCAGTGACGGACTAGCGGCCTACTACGAGCAGTACTTC.

The chain carries TRBV30 and TRBJ2-2, with 9 bases identical to TRBD1. The CDR3 has 16 residues. The ends lost 4 bases at V and 1 base at J; junction bases unmatched: 7. Germline CDR1 GTSNPN, CDR2 SVGIG (reference sequence). The CDR3 loop reads CAWKLPGQGNTGELFF. The CDR3 region has the DNA TGTGCCTGGAAACTACCGGGACAGGGGAACACCGGGGAGCTGTTTTTT.

This clone has just one count. V and J are TRBV11-2 and TRBJ1-1, with TRBD1 matching over 11 bases. The CDR3 runs to 16 residues. Trimming removed 7 bases from V and 4 bases from J; junction bases left unmatched: 11. Looked up from germline, CDR1 is SGHAT and CDR2 is FQNNGV. CDR3 protein: CASNINTGTGGTEAFF. In nucleotides, the CDR3 is TGTGCCAGCAACATTAATACCGGGACAGGGGGCACTGAAGCTTTCTTT.

The chain is built from TRBV15 and TRBJ2-1, with 11 bases aligning to TRBD1. CDR1 and CDR2 from the germline V gene are LNHNV and YYDKDF (reference sequence). The CDR3 has 15 amino acids. Trimming removed 4 bases from V and 5 bases from J; junction bases left unmatched: 4. Written as DNA, the CDR3 is TGTGCCACCAGCAACCTGGACAGGGGGCACAATGAGCAGTTCTTC. Amino acid sequence: CATSNLDRGHNEQFF. Full variable domain (rest looked up from reference TRBV15 and TRBJ2-1): DAMVIQNPRYQVTQFGKPVTLSCSQTLNHNVMYWYQQKSSQAPKLLFHYYDKDFNNEADTPDNFQSRRPNTSFCFLDIRSPGLGDTAMYLCATSNLDRGHNEQFFGPGTRLTVL.

The CDR3 bases are TGTGCCAGCAGAGAAAGGTGGGACAGGGCAGTACATCAGCCCCAGCATTTT. Translated, it gives CASRERWDRAVHQPQHF. This rearrangement joins TRBV6-1 to TRBJ1-5; 9 positions match TRBD1. The germline V gene has CDR1 MNHNS and CDR2 SASEGT. This CDR3 is built from 17 residues. V lost 6 bases, J lost 5 bases, and 14 bases stayed unmatched.

This chain links TRBV5-1 with TRBJ2-4; TRBD2 might be the D (5 bases). With 5 bases removed from V and 6 bases from J, the gap between germline ends came to 18 bases. This CDR3 contains 15 residues. Germline V CDR1 and CDR2: SGHRS, YFSETQ. In DNA, the CDR3 is TGCGCCAGCAGTTGGGTCCAAGGAGGTGGAAACATTCAGTACTTC. Amino acids: CASSWVQGGGNIQYF. Drawing the rest from reference TRBV5-1 and TRBJ2-4, the complete variable domain is KAGVTQTPRYLIKTRGQQVTLSCSPISGHRSVSWYQQTPGQGLQFLFEYFSETQRNKGNFPGRFSGRQFSNSRSEMNVSTLELGDSALYLCASSWVQGGGNIQYFGAGTRLSVL.

This chain links TRBV5-1 with TRBJ2-1; D perhaps matches TRBD2 (6 bases). CDR1 and CDR2 from the germline V gene are SGHRS and YFSETQ. The V end was cut by 1 base, the J end by 5 bases, with 13 bases between. This CDR3 spans 15 amino acids. The CDR3 region has the DNA TGCGCCAGCAGCTTGCGGCTAGCGCAGAACAATGAGCAGTTCTTC. Residues: CASSLRLAQNNEQFF.

The genes are TRBV7-2 and TRBJ1-2, with D perhaps matching TRBD1 (5 bases). The V gene's germline CDR1 is SGHTA and CDR2 FQGNSA. The CDR3 is made up of 16 amino acids. Trimming removed 1 base from V and 4 bases from J, with 16 bases in between. The CDR3 DNA follows: TGTGCCAGCAGCTTAGTAACGGGGGGTATCGGCTATGGCTACACCTTC. It encodes CASSLVTGGIGYGYTF.